The 27 T cell receptor beta chains given below trace back to one sample, sequenced in a study of graft-versus-host responses after intestinal transplantation. Data came from immunoSEQ multiplex PCR; TCRdb stores just in-frame clones and leaves some out. The sample includes approximately 88,000 clones, about nine tenths of them seen just once. No antigen has been identified for these receptors. The source material was unstimulated CD4+ T cells sorted from spleen or lymph node cells, sampled before intestinal transplant. These receptor sequences come from a human donor who received an intestinal transplant.

The rearrangement links TRBV19 to TRBJ1-5; weak D call: TRBD1 (6 bases). The CDR3 totals 13 residues. The germline V and J ends were trimmed by 5 bases and 7 bases, with 12 bases remaining between them. In germline, CDR1 is LNHDA, CDR2 SQIVND (reference sequence). The CDR3 loop is CASSPQGMQPQHF. Here the CDR3 DNA reads TGTGCCAGTAGTCCACAGGGAATGCAGCCCCAGCATTTT. The entire variable domain, with the rest obtained from reference TRBV19 and TRBJ1-5, is as follows: DGGITQSPKYLFRKEGQNVTLSCEQNLNHDAMYWYRQDPGQGLRLIYYSQIVNDFQKGDIAEGYSVSREKKESFPLTVTSAQKNPTAFYLCASSPQGMQPQHFGDGTRLSIL.

The V gene is TRBV13, the J gene TRBJ2-1; 8 nucleotides align to TRBD2. The length of the CDR3 is 16 residues. Germline values: CDR1 PRHDT, CDR2 FYEKMQ (reference sequence). Unmatched junction bases numbered 5, after V lost 2 bases and J lost 2 bases. Here the CDR3 reads CASSLRGGRAYNEQFF. The CDR3 DNA reads TGTGCCAGCAGCTTACGGGGGGGCCGGGCCTACAATGAGCAGTTCTTC.

The rearrangement joins TRBV7-9 to TRBJ1-1, with unresolved D. Trimming left V 5 bases short and J 1 base short, with 8 bases between. CDR3 size: 13 residues. Germline V gene lookup returns CDR1 SEHNR and CDR2 FQNEAQ (reference sequence). CDR3 sequence (DNA): TGTGCCAGCAGCGCCGGGAAGAACACTGAAGCTTTCTTT. Protein sequence: CASSAGKNTEAFF.

In its sample, this clone was seen a few times. The rearrangement joins TRBV5-1 to TRBJ1-6; TRBD1 might be the D (5 bases). The germline V gene encodes CDR1 SGHRS and CDR2 YFSETQ. V was pared by 4 bases and J by 8 bases, with 13 bases between. CDR3 size: 14 residues. The CDR3 region is CASSIQGGDSPLHF. The DNA of the CDR3 is TGCGCCAGCAGCATCCAGGGAGGTGATTCACCCCTCCACTTT.

The V gene is TRBV7-3, the J gene TRBJ2-1; D gene uncertain. This CDR3 is 14 amino acids long. V was clipped by 5 bases and J by 5 bases, with 13 bases between them. The germline V gene encodes CDR1 SGHTA and CDR2 FQGTGA. The CDR3 nucleotides are TGTGCCAGCAGCCCTGGGCGAACGGACAATGAGCAGTTCTTC. The encoded protein is CASSPGRTDNEQFF.

This chain links TRBV5-5 with TRBJ2-7, with TRBD2 identical over 8 bases. This CDR3 is 14 amino acids long. Germline V gene sequence: CDR1 SGHKS, CDR2 YYEKEE (reference sequence). With 5 bases clipped from V and 6 bases from J, the junction kept 10 bases outside the gene matches. The DNA of the CDR3 is TGTGCCAGCAGTTCGCCGGGGGGGGACGCCGAGCAGTACTTC. It yields the protein CASSSPGGDAEQYF.

The chain employs TRBV29-1 and TRBJ2-7; tentative D call: TRBD1 (6 bases). Trimming took off 1 base at V and 2 bases at J, with 12 bases between the two ends. The CDR3 contains 14 residues. Germline values: CDR1 SQVTM, CDR2 ANQGSEA. CDR3 residues: CSVEVDRPPYEQYF. The CDR3 DNA is TGCAGCGTTGAAGTGGACAGACCACCCTACGAGCAGTACTTC.

CDR3 protein: CASSQSLYSGQPQHF. The CDR3 DNA reads TGCGCCAGCAGCCAATCACTCTACTCCGGTCAGCCCCAGCATTTT. The chain employs TRBV4-1 and TRBJ1-5; D is unresolved. Between the trimmed V and J ends, which lost 2 bases and 6 bases, there was a span of 14 bases. CDR1 is MGHRA, CDR2 YSYEKL, per germline. CDR3 length: 15 residues.

This rearrangement joins TRBV5-1 to TRBJ1-1; D ambiguous. This CDR3 is built from 18 residues. Germline assignment: CDR1 SGHRS and CDR2 YFSETQ. V shed 0 bases and J shed 0 bases, with 18 bases lying between them. DNA for the CDR3: TGCGCCAGCAGCTTGGTCAGTCGGGGTCCCGCGCTGAACACTGAAGCTTTCTTT. Protein sequence: CASSLVSRGPALNTEAFF.

The chain carries TRBV2 and TRBJ1-2, with D possibly being TRBD1 (6 bases). CDR1 is SNHLY and CDR2 is FYNNEI in the germline V gene. The CDR3 contains 11 residues. Trimming cost V 8 bases and J 7 bases, with 11 bases left between them. CDR3 loop: CASHRESGYTF. In nucleotides, the CDR3 is TGTGCCAGCCACAGGGAGTCTGGCTACACCTTC.

The chain carries TRBV7-8 and TRBJ1-2; the D gene is possibly TRBD1 (5 bases). Germline CDR1 is SGHVS and CDR2 is FQNEAQ. The CDR3 totals 14 residues. Trimming took 1 base from V and 7 from J, leaving 13 bases between them. This chain's CDR3 is CASSLGGPGGGYTF. The CDR3 DNA sequence: TGTGCCAGCAGCTTAGGGGGCCCCGGGGGTGGCTACACCTTC.

This clone was recorded only once. The chain uses TRBV27 and TRBJ1-5, with unresolved D. The CDR3 is made up of 14 amino acids. Germline CDR1 and CDR2: MNHEY and SMNVEV (reference sequence). V was trimmed by 8 bases and J by 5 bases, leaving 16 bases between them. The CDR3 here is CASRPSGWDQPQHF. CDR3 in DNA: TGTGCCAGCCGGCCATCGGGGTGGGATCAGCCCCAGCATTTT.

The genes are TRBV29-1 and TRBJ1-1; a possible D gene is TRBD1 (5 bases). Germline V gives CDR1 SQVTM, CDR2 ANQGSEA. Trimming removed 4 bases from V and 5 bases from J, with 11 bases in between. CDR3 size: 12 residues. The CDR3 DNA reads as TGCAGCGTTGTAACCGGGGGGACTGAAGCTTTCTTT. Protein: CSVVTGGTEAFF.

The gene calls are TRBV5-4 and TRBJ2-7; D is perhaps TRBD2 (5 bases). Trimming stripped 0 bases from V and 0 bases from J, with 10 bases between. CDR1 and CDR2 from the germline V gene are SGHNT and YYREEE (reference sequence). The CDR3 has 15 residues. The CDR3 loop reads CASSLGAAGSYEQYF. The CDR3 DNA follows: TGTGCCAGCAGCTTGGGAGCGGCCGGCTCCTACGAGCAGTACTTC.

CDR3 nucleotide sequence: TGTGCCAGCAGTAACGGCAGGGGACCATACGAGCAGTACTTC. As protein: CASSNGRGPYEQYF. The chain recombines TRBV6-6 with TRBJ2-7; a weak D match, TRBD1 (6 bases). The CDR3 sequence is 14 residues long. The V and J ends lost 5 bases and 4 bases respectively, with 15 bases between them. Per the germline V gene, CDR1 is MNHNY and CDR2 is SVGAGI (reference sequence).

The chain recombines TRBV20-1 with TRBJ1-1, with TRBD1 identical over 9 bases. J lost 11 bases, V lost 4 bases, and 5 bases had no gene match. This CDR3 is 11 amino acids long. Germline CDR1 and CDR2: DFQATT and SNEGSKA (reference sequence). CDR3 residues: CSATTGGPAFF. DNA for the CDR3: TGCAGTGCTACCACAGGGGGCCCCGCTTTCTTT.

The chain has TRBV11-1 and TRBJ1-3; D gene ambiguous. V lost 6 bases and J 3 bases, leaving 12 bases between the germline ends. The CDR3 consists of 14 residues. Germline V gene lookup returns CDR1 SGHAT and CDR2 FQDESV (reference sequence). CDR3 in DNA: TGTGCCAGCAGGCCAGCGACGGGTGGAAACACCATATATTTT. Translated, it gives CASRPATGGNTIYF.

The chain uses TRBV7-9 and TRBJ2-7; D is perhaps TRBD1 (7 bases). The CDR3 totals 15 residues. Germline V lookup: CDR1 SEHNR, CDR2 FQNEAQ (reference sequence). Trimming stripped 1 base from V and 0 bases from J, with 10 bases between. CDR3: CASSLGGDSSYEQYF. In nucleotides, the CDR3 is TGTGCCAGCAGCTTAGGGGGGGACAGCTCCTACGAGCAGTACTTC.

The rearrangement uses TRBV12-5 and TRBJ2-5; 10 bases line up with TRBD1. Germline lookup yields CDR1 LGHNT and CDR2 FRNRAP. V lost 6 bases, J lost 3 bases, and 4 bases stayed unmatched. This CDR3 is 14 amino acids long. CDR3 protein: CASGWGTGEETQYF. CDR3 bases: TGTGCTAGTGGCTGGGGGACAGGGGAAGAGACCCAGTACTTC.

The V call is TRBV6-5, the J call TRBJ2-1, with 7 bases fitting TRBD2. V trimming: 0 bases; J trimming: 10 bases; junction bases outside the gene matches: 12. CDR1 is MNHEY, CDR2 SVGAGI, per germline. The CDR3 spans 16 residues. The CDR3 loop reads CASSYSYGLVVGEQFF. As DNA, the CDR3 is TGTGCCAGCAGTTACTCGTATGGACTAGTCGTTGGGGAGCAGTTCTTC.

The V call is TRBV2, the J call TRBJ1-4, with 9 bases identical to TRBD1. Per germline, CDR1 SNHLY and CDR2 FYNNEI. The CDR3 has 14 amino acids. Trimming cost V 8 bases and J 7 bases; bases outside gene matches: 8. This CDR3 reads CASSKDRGSEKLFF. In DNA form, the CDR3 reads TGTGCCAGCTCCAAGGACAGGGGAAGTGAAAAACTGTTTTTT.

The chain has TRBV19 and TRBJ2-7; 7 positions agree with TRBD1. This CDR3 region has 13 residues. Germline V gene lookup returns CDR1 LNHDA and CDR2 SQIVND (reference sequence). The V and J ends lost 4 bases and 5 bases, in that order; junction bases with no gene match: 5. Here the CDR3 reads CASSRQGGDEQYF. CDR3 sequence (DNA): TGTGCCAGTAGTAGACAGGGTGGCGACGAGCAGTACTTC.

This chain links TRBV9 with TRBJ1-3; D possibly corresponds to TRBD1 (5 bases). V was trimmed by 4 bases and J by 3 bases, leaving 20 bases between them. The germline V gene has CDR1 SGDLS and CDR2 YYNGEE. The CDR3 totals 17 residues. CDR3 sequence (DNA): TGTGCCAGCAGCCCTAGGTCGCGGGGGGTTGGTGGAAACACCATATATTTT. It is translated as CASSPRSRGVGGNTIYF.

This clone was counted between two and nine times. The chain links TRBV21-1 to TRBJ2-7; TRBD2 is the table's D call and was not checked against the DNA. TRBV21-1 is noted as a pseudogene. The length of the CDR3 is 16 residues. Here the CDR3 reads CASSKGGSGTTYEQYF. Here the CDR3 DNA reads TGTGCCAGCAGCAAAGGTGGTAGCGGGACGACCTACGAGCAGTACTTC.

This sequence joins TRBV2 and TRBJ1-2; D perhaps matches TRBD1 (5 bases). V was cut by 7 bases and J by 6 bases, with 21 bases left in between. Germline CDR1 and CDR2: SNHLY and FYNNEI. The CDR3 is 15 residues long. The CDR3 loop reads CASTRTPTVPHGYTF. CDR3 DNA sequence: TGTGCCAGCACCCGCACCCCGACAGTGCCCCATGGCTACACCTTC.

The chain is built from TRBV7-9 and TRBJ1-3; 7 bases map to TRBD1. CDR1 SEHNR and CDR2 FQNEAQ come from the germline V gene (reference sequence). After removal of 5 bases from V and 0 bases from J, the junction contained 16 bases not matched to a gene. CDR3 size: 19 residues. CDR3 sequence reads: CASSPRGAQGESSGNTIYF. In nucleotides, the CDR3 is TGTGCCAGCAGCCCCCGAGGGGCCCAGGGGGAGAGCTCTGGAAACACCATATATTTT.

This chain links TRBV18 with TRBJ2-5; 8 bases are a match to TRBD1. This CDR3 comprises 17 residues. Unmatched junction bases numbered 12, after V lost 2 bases and J lost 4 bases. The germline V gene encodes CDR1 KGHSH and CDR2 LQKENI. In nucleotides, the CDR3 is TGTGCCAGCTCACCAGGGGTCGACAGGGGCAGACGAGAGACCCAGTACTTC. Translating it yields CASSPGVDRGRRETQYF.